These 9 T cell receptor beta chains were sequenced from one sample in a study of T cell responses to AZD1222 COVID-19 vaccine (dated by TCRdb to about 2021). Per the publication, the time point label means: baseline before first vaccination. The library was made by the immunoSEQ multiplex PCR assay. In TCRdb, the immuneACCESS table is reduced to in-frame sequences with V and J assigned. These tables do not hold every clone; where another copy was compared, an unresolved V gene accounts for under half, and the others remain unexplained. The sample table lists 95,000 to 110,000 clones, 89% of them with a count of one. The leading ten clones occupy around 20% of the sample. The input for sequencing was peripheral blood, taken on day 0 of AZD1222 vaccination. These receptors were taken from an adult in good health.

The gene calls are TRBV6-5 and TRBJ1-5, with D unclear. This CDR3 comprises 14 residues. Germline V gives CDR1 MNHEY, CDR2 SVGAGI. V gave up 6 bases and J gave up 3 bases, with 12 bases separating them. The CDR3 sequence is CASSPQGPNQPQHF. The CDR3 DNA is TGTGCCAGCAGCCCCCAAGGTCCCAATCAGCCCCAGCATTTT.

The chain joins TRBV30 to TRBJ1-3; no definite D call. Trimming stripped 5 bases from V and 5 bases from J, with 10 bases between. The CDR3 is 12 residues long. Germline loops: CDR1 GTSNPN, CDR2 SVGIG (reference sequence). The CDR3 bases are TGTGCCTGGGGGGAGCGGCGAAACACCATATATTTT. It translates to CAWGERRNTIYF.

This clone was recorded once. The J gene is TRBJ1-1, the V gene TRBV15; no clear D. Germline V gene lookup returns CDR1 LNHNV and CDR2 YYDKDF (reference sequence). There are 14 residues in the CDR3. Deletions cut 3 bases from V and 0 bases from J, with 8 bases between. The CDR3 DNA sequence: TGTGCCACCAGCAGGGAATTAATGAACACTGAAGCTTTCTTT. Its translation is CATSRELMNTEAFF.

The V call is TRBV6-5, the J call TRBJ1-2; D perhaps matches TRBD1 (5 bases). The germline V gene encodes CDR1 MNHEY and CDR2 SVGAGI. Trimming stripped 2 bases from V and 10 bases from J, with 17 bases between. The CDR3 covers 14 residues. The CDR3 here is CASSYRGGSWDYTF. DNA of the CDR3: TGTGCCAGCAGTTACCGGGGCGGATCCTGGGACTACACCTTC.

The V and J genes are TRBV2 and TRBJ1-4, with unresolved D. CDR3 length: 16 residues. Germline V lookup: CDR1 SNHLY, CDR2 FYNNEI. V dropped 6 bases and J dropped 8 bases, with 22 bases sitting between them. CDR3 region: CASRFSGVGPEEKLFF. The CDR3 DNA follows: TGTGCCAGCAGATTTTCCGGGGTCGGTCCGGAAGAAAAACTGTTTTTT.

The rearrangement uses TRBV7-6 and TRBJ1-6; D unresolved. The germline V gene has CDR1 SGHVS and CDR2 FNYEAQ. V lost 1 base to trimming and J lost 7 bases, with 11 bases between them. The CDR3 runs 15 residues. CDR3 residues: CASSLGRALNSPLHF. The DNA for the CDR3 is TGTGCCAGCAGCTTAGGACGGGCCCTAAATTCACCCCTCCACTTT.

V is TRBV7-3 and J is TRBJ2-3; D unclear. The CDR3 sequence is 15 residues long. Trimming stripped 0 bases from V and 2 bases from J, with 9 bases between. The germline V gene encodes CDR1 SGHTA and CDR2 FQGTGA. DNA of the CDR3: TGTGCCAGCAGCTTAACAGGTTCCGACACAGATACGCAGTATTTT. Translating it yields CASSLTGSDTDTQYF.

The V and J genes are TRBV27 and TRBJ1-2; 7 bases align to TRBD1. In germline, CDR1 is MNHEY, CDR2 SMNVEV (reference sequence). The length of the CDR3 is 12 residues. V lost 9 bases, J lost 8 bases, and 9 bases stayed unmatched. CDR3 residues: CASRQGGSGYTF. Written as DNA, the CDR3 is TGTGCCAGTCGACAGGGTGGGTCAGGCTACACCTTC.

This CDR3 reads CASAMTGVTANEKLFF. The CDR3 region has the DNA TGCGCCAGCGCGATGACAGGGGTGACGGCTAATGAAAAACTGTTTTTT. The chain joins TRBV5-1 to TRBJ1-4; 8 positions agree with TRBD1. V was pared by 7 bases and J by 3 bases, with 11 bases of the junction left unmatched. The CDR3 is 16 amino acids. Germline CDR1 and CDR2: SGHRS and YFSETQ.